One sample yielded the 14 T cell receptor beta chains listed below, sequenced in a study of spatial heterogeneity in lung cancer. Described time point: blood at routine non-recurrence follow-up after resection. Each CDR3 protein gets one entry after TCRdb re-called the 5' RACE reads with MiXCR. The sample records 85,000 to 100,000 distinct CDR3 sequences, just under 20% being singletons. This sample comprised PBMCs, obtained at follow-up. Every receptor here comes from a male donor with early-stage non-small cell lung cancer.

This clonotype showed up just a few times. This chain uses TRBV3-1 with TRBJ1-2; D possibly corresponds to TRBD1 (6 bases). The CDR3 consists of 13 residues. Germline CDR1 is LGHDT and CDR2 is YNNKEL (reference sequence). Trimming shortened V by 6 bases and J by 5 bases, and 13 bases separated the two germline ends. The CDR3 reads CASSSQGKYGYTF. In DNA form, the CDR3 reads TGTGCCAGCAGTAGCCAGGGGAAGTATGGCTACACCTTC. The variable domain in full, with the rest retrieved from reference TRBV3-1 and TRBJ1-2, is DTAVSQTPKYLVTQMGNDKSIKCEQNLGHDTMYWYKQDSKKFLKIMFSYNNKELIINETVPNRFSPKSPDKAHLNLHINSLELGDSAVYFCASSSQGKYGYTFGSGTRLTVV.

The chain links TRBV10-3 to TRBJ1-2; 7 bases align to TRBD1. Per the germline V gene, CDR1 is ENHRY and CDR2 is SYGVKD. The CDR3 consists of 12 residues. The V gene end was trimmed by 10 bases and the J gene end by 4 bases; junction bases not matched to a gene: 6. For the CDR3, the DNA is TGTGCCACGGCGGGGACAGTCTATGGCTACACCTTC. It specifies CATAGTVYGYTF.

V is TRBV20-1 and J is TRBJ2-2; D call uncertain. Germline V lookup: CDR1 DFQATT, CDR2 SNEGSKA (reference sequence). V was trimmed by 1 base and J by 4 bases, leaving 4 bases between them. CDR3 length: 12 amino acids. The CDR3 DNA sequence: TGCAGTGCTAGAGTTAGCACCGGGGAGCTGTTTTTT. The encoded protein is CSARVSTGELFF.

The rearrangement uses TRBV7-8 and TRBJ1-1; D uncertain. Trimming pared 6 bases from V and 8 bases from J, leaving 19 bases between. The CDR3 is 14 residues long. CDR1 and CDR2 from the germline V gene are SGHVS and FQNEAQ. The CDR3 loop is CASSGVVREAEAFF. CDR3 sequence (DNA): TGTGCCAGCAGTGGGGTTGTGAGGGAGGCGGAAGCTTTCTTT.

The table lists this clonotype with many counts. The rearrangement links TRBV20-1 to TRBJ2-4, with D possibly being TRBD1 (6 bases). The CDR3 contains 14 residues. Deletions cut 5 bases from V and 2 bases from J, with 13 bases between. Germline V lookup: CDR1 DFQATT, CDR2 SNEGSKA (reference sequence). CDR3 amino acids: CSASSGTTKNIQYF. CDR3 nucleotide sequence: TGCAGTGCTTCCTCCGGGACAACCAAAAACATTCAGTACTTC.

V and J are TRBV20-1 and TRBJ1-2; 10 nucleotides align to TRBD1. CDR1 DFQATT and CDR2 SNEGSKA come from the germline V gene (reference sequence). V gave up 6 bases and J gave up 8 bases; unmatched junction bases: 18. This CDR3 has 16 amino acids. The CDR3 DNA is TGCAGTGCCTCCACTCGGACAGGGGGAGACTCGGAAGGCTACACCTTC. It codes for CSASTRTGGDSEGYTF.

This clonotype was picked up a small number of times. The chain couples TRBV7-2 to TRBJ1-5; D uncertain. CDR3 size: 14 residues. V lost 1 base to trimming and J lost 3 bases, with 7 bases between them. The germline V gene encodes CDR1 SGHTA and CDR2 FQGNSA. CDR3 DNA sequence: TGTGCCAGCAGCTTAGGACGGCACAATCAGCCCCAGCATTTT. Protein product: CASSLGRHNQPQHF.

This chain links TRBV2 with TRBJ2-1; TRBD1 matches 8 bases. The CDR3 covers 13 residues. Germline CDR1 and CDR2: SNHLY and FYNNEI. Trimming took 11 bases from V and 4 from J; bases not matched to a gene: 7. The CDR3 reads CAGGQGRYNEQFF. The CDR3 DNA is TGTGCCGGTGGACAGGGAAGATACAATGAGCAGTTCTTC.

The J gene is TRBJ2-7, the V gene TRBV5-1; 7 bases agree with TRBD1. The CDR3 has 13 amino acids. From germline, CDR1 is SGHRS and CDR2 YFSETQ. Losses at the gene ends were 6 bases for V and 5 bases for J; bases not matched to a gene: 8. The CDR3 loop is CASKAGTADEQYF. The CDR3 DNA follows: TGCGCCAGCAAGGCAGGGACAGCGGACGAGCAGTACTTC.

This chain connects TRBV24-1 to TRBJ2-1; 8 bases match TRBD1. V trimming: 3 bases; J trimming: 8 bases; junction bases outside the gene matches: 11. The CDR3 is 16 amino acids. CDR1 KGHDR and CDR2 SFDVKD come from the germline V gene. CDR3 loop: CATSDAGGAFIDEQFF. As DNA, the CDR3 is TGTGCCACCAGTGATGCAGGGGGCGCCTTCATCGATGAGCAGTTCTTC.

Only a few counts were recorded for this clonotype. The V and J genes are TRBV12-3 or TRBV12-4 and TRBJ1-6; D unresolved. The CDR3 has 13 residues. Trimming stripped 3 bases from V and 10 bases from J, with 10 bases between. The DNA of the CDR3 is TGTGCCAGCAGTTTGTCGGGGTACTCACCCCTCCACTTT. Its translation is CASSLSGYSPLHF.

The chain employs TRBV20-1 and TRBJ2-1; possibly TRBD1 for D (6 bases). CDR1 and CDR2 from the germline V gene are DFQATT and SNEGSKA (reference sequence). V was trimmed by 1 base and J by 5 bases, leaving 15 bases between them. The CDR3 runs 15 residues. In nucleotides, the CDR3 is TGCAGTGCTAGAGTGGGGGCAGAGTTCCACAATGAGCAGTTCTTC. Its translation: CSARVGAEFHNEQFF.

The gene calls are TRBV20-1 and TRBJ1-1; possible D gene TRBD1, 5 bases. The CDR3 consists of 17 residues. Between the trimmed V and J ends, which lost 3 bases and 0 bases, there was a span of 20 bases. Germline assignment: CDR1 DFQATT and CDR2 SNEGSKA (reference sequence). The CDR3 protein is CSARGGNGRGLNTEAFF. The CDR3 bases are TGCAGTGCTAGGGGGGGTAATGGTAGGGGCTTGAACACTGAAGCTTTCTTT.

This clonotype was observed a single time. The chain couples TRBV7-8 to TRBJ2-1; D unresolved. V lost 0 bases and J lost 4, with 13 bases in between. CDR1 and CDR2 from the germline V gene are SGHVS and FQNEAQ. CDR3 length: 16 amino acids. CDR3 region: CASSLAPSLGYNEQFF. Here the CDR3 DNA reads TGTGCCAGCAGCTTAGCCCCGAGTCTAGGTTACAATGAGCAGTTCTTC.